The clone carrying this T cell receptor (beta chain) has only a few counts. CDR1 is SGHTA, CDR2 FQGNSA, per germline. This CDR3 comprises 15 residues. V lost 1 base and J lost 4; bases outside the gene matches: 7. These data belong to a study of T cell changes during pregnancy in multiple sclerosis. Data came from immunoSEQ multiplex PCR; TCRdb stores just in-frame clones and leaves some out. The sample lists over 30,000 clones, about 91% seen once, with 2.5% to 3.5% in the top ten. The material sequenced was CD4+ T cells from peripheral blood mononuclear cells, taken in the third trimester of pregnancy. This TCR was recovered from a female donor in good health, enrolled as a control in a pregnancy study. J is TRBJ2-7 and V is TRBV7-2, with TRBD1 matching 7 bases. The DNA of the CDR3 is TGTGCCAGCAGCTTAGAAGGGGGCGCCTGGTACGAGCAGTACTTC. Translated, it gives CASSLEGGAWYEQYF.